The source of this T cell receptor (beta chain) is a study of tissue T cells after allogeneic stem cell transplantation. Study overall: Samples with visible lymphocytes on H&E were prioritized for sequencing. General study findings and limits: Sampling depth was limited, and the cohort was small and clinically varied. Within patients, tissue anatomy strongly shaped TCR repertoire composition.

The CDR3 contains 17 residues. J lost 3 bases, V lost 6 bases, and 11 bases had no gene match. Germline CDR1 and CDR2: MNHEY and SMNVEV (reference sequence). Only in-frame clones appear in the TCRdb table, and some are missing; sequencing was by immunoSEQ multiplex PCR. The table lists around 9,100 clones, 56% of them singletons. By sample share, this clone is medium-sized. Its target is unknown. Non-transplant comparator patients with other cancers had at least five gastrointestinal samples and no known gastrointestinal disease. The specimen was tissue from the jejunum, collected at autopsy. This clonotype was obtained from an older female donor with lung cancer. The rearrangement joins TRBV27 to TRBJ2-7; 13 bases line up with TRBD2. CDR3 protein: CASSLTSGGTTFYEQYF. CDR3 in DNA: TGTGCCAGCAGCCTGACTAGCGGGGGGACTACCTTCTACGAGCAGTACTTC.